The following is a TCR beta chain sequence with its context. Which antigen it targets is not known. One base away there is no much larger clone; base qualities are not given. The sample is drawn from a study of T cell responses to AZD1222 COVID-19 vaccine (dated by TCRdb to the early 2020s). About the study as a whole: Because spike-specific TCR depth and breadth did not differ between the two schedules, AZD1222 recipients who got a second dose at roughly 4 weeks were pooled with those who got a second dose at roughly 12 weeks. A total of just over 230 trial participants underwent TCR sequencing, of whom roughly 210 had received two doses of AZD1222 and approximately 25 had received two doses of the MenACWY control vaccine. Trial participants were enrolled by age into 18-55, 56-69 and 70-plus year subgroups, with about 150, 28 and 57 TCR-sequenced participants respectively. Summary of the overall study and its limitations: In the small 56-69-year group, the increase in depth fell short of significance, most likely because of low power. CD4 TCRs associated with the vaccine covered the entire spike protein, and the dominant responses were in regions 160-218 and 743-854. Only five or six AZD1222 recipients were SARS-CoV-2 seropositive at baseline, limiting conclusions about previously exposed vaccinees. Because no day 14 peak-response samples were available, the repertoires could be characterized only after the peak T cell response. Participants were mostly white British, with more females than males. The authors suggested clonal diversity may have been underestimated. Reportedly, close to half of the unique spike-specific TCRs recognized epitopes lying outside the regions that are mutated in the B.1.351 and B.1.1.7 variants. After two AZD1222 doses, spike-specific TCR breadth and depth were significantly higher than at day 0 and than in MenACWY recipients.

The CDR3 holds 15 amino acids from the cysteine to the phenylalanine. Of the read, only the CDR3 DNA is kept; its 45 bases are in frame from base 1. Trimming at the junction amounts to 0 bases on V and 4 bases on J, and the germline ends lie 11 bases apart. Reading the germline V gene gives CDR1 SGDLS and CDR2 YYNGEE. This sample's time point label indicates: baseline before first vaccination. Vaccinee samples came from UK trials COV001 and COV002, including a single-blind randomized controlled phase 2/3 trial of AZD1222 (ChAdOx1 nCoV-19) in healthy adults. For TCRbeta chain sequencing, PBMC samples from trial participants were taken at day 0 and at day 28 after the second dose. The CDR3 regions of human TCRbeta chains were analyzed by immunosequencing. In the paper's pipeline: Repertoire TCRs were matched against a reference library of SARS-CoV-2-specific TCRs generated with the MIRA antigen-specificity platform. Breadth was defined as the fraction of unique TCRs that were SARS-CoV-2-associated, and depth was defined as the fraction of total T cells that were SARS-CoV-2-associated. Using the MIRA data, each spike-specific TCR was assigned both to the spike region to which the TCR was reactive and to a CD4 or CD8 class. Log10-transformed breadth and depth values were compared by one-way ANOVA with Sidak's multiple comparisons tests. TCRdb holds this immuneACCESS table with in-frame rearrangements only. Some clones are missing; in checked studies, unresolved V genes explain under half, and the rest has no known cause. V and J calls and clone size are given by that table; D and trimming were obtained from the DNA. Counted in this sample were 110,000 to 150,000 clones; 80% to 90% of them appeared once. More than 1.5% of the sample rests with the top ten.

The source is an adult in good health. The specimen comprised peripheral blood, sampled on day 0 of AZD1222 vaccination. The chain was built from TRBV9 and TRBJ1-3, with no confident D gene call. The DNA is TGTGCCAGCAGCGTAGCTGCAAGGGCCGGAAACACCATATATTTT. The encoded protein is CASSVAARAGNTIYF.